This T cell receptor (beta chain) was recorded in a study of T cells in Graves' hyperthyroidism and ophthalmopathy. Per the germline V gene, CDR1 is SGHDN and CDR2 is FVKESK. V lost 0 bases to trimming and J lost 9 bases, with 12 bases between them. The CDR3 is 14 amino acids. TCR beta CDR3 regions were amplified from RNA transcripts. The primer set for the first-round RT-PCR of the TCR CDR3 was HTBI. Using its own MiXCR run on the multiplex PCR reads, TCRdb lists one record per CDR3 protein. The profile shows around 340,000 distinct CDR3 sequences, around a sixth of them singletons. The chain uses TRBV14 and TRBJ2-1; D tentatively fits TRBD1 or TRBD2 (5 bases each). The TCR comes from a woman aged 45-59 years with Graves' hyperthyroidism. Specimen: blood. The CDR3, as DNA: TGTGCCAGCAGCCAAGATTGGGGGTCTGGTGAGCAGTTCTTC. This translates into CASSQDWGSGEQFF.